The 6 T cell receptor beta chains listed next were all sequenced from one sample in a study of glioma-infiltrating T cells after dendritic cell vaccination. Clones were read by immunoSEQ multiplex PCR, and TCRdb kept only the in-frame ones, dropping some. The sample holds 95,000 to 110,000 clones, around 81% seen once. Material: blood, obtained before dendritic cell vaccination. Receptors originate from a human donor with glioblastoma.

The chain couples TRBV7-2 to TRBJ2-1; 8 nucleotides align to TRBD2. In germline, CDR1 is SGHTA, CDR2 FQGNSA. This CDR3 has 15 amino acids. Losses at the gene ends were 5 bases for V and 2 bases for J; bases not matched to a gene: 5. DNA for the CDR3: TGTGCCAGCAGCAGGACGCGGGGGGCCTACAATGAGCAGTTCTTC. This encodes CASSRTRGAYNEQFF. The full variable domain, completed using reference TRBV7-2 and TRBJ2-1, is GAGVSQSPSNKVTEKGKDVELRCDPISGHTALYWYRQSLGQGLEFLIYFQGNSAPDKSGLPSDRFSAERTGGSVSTLTIQRTQQEDSAVYLCASSRTRGAYNEQFFGPGTRLTVL.

CDR3 DNA: TGTGCCAGCAGCTTCGGGTTCTCTGGGGCCAACGTCCTGACTTTC. Encoded protein: CASSFGFSGANVLTF. The chain is built from TRBV11-1 and TRBJ2-6; D not certain. The germline CDR1 and CDR2 sequences are SGHAT and FQDESV (reference sequence). V lost 3 bases and J 0 bases, leaving 6 bases between the germline ends. This CDR3 comprises 15 residues.

For the CDR3, the DNA is TGTGCCAGCAGCGAGACAGGGGACACCGGGGAGCTGTTTTTT. It encodes CASSETGDTGELFF. This chain links TRBV6-6 with TRBJ2-2; the match to TRBD1 covers 8 bases. Trimming cost V 6 bases and J 3 bases; bases outside gene matches: 3. This CDR3 contains 14 residues. Per the germline V gene, CDR1 is MNHNY and CDR2 is SVGAGI (reference sequence).

The CDR3: CASSQVVSYEQYF. CDR3 coding DNA: TGCGCCAGCAGCCAAGTAGTCTCCTACGAGCAGTACTTC. This chain connects TRBV4-3 to TRBJ2-7; D is ambiguous. The CDR3 is 13 amino acids. From germline, CDR1 is LGHNA and CDR2 YSLEER. V shed 1 base and J shed 0 bases, with 4 bases lying between them.

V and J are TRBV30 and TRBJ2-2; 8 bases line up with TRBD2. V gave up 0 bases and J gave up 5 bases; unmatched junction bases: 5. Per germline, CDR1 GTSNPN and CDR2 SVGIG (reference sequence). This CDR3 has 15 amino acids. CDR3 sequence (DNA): TGTGCCTGGAGTGTCACCGGGGGGGCGACCGGGGAGCTGTTTTTT. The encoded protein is CAWSVTGGATGELFF.

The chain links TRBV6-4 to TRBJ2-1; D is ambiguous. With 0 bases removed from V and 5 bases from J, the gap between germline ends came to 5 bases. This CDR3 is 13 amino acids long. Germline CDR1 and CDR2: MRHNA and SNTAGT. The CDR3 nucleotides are TGTGCCAGCAGTGACTCGTATGACAATGAGCAGTTCTTC. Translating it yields CASSDSYDNEQFF.